One sample yielded the 14 T cell receptor beta chains listed below, sequenced in a study of Tregs in tolerant kidney transplant recipients. Libraries were prepared by immunoSEQ multiplex PCR; TCRdb keeps only in-frame clonotypes and omits some of them. The data show about 8,600 clones, with about half seen just once and 5.4% held by the top ten. No antigen has been identified for these receptors. Sequences were obtained from CD4+ T cells from blood cultured with allogeneic cells. Receptors originate from a human donor in good health.

This clone showed up just a few times. V gene TRBV7-3 combines with J gene TRBJ2-3; D may be TRBD2 (5 bases). The germline CDR1 and CDR2 sequences are SGHTA and FQGTGA. The CDR3 loop spans 17 amino acids. The ends were cut back, 5 bases at V and 1 base at J, with 19 bases in the middle. CDR3 protein: CASSALSSPLRTDTQYF. CDR3 in DNA: TGTGCCAGCAGCGCCTTATCTAGCCCACTGCGCACAGATACGCAGTATTTT.

The gene calls are TRBV7-3 and TRBJ1-1; possible D gene TRBD1, 5 bases. The CDR3 totals 16 residues. V dropped 3 bases and J dropped 0 bases, with 14 bases sitting between them. The germline CDR1 and CDR2 sequences are SGHTA and FQGTGA. CDR3 region: CASSFAFRGMNTEAFF. The CDR3 region has the DNA TGTGCCAGCAGCTTTGCATTTCGGGGGATGAACACTGAAGCTTTCTTT.

This clone qualifies as medium-sized. The chain carries TRBV5-4 and TRBJ2-2; D could derive from TRBD1 or TRBD2 (5 bases each). CDR1 and CDR2 (germline): SGHNT, YYREEE (reference sequence). The CDR3 is 16 residues long. Trimming removed 1 base at V and 0 bases at J, with 10 bases between. The CDR3 spells CASSLRGASNTGELFF. In nucleotides, the CDR3 is TGTGCCAGCAGCTTGCGAGGGGCCTCGAACACCGGGGAGCTGTTTTTT.

The V gene is TRBV19, the J gene TRBJ2-1, with TRBD2 matching over 12 bases. Germline assignment: CDR1 LNHDA and CDR2 SQIVND (reference sequence). V lost 3 bases to trimming and J lost 5 bases; unmatched junction nucleotides: 8. There are 17 residues in the CDR3. For the CDR3, the DNA is TGTGCCAGTAGTATCTTCCGAACTAGCGGGGGGCACAATGAGCAGTTCTTC. Translating gives CASSIFRTSGGHNEQFF. The full variable domain, its missing parts supplied by reference TRBV19 and TRBJ2-1, is DGGITQSPKYLFRKEGQNVTLSCEQNLNHDAMYWYRQDPGQGLRLIYYSQIVNDFQKGDIAEGYSVSREKKESFPLTVTSAQKNPTAFYLCASSIFRTSGGHNEQFFGPGTRLTVL.

In regard to this clone: Compared with germline, one end of the junction differs, possibly owing to a read error. V usage is TRBV27 and J usage is TRBJ1-1; maybe TRBD1 (5 bases). CDR3 length equals 16 residues. Per the germline V gene, CDR1 is MNHEY and CDR2 is SMNVEV (reference sequence). The CDR3 region is CTSSPLLGRDGTEAFF. The CDR3 DNA is TGTACCAGCAGTCCGCTGTTGGGCAGGGACGGCACTGAAGCTTTCTTT.

The genes are TRBV7-2 and TRBJ2-5; D tentatively reads TRBD1 or TRBD2 (5 bases each). The V gene lost 6 bases and the J gene lost 5 bases, with 16 bases spanning the gap. The CDR3 consists of 14 residues. The germline V gene encodes CDR1 SGHTA and CDR2 FQGNSA. Here the CDR3 reads CASRANRGGETQYF. The CDR3 DNA reads TGTGCCAGCAGAGCCAATAGGGGCGGGGAGACCCAGTACTTC.

This clone is large by share. The CDR3 reads CASSRGKEPQHF. The CDR3 DNA sequence: TGTGCCAGCAGCCGAGGGAAGGAGCCCCAGCATTTT. This chain links TRBV6-5 with TRBJ1-5; D not resolved. The CDR3 consists of 12 residues. The V gene's germline CDR1 is MNHEY and CDR2 SVGAGI. V lost 6 bases, J lost 8 bases, and 11 bases lay in between.

This chain uses TRBV18 with TRBJ1-4; D may be TRBD1 (5 bases). CDR1 and CDR2 from the germline V gene are KGHSH and LQKENI. This CDR3 is built from 15 residues. V dropped 0 bases and J dropped 10 bases, with 15 bases sitting between them. In nucleotides, the CDR3 is TGTGCCAGCTCACCACCGAGTCAGGGAAGAGGAAAACTGTTTTTT. It codes for CASSPPSQGRGKLFF.

By proportion, this clone is medium-sized. J is TRBJ1-2 and V is TRBV5-4; weak D call: TRBD1 (5 bases). Trimming stripped 0 bases from V and 6 bases from J, with 15 bases between. The CDR3 sequence is 15 residues long. Germline lookup yields CDR1 SGHNT and CDR2 YYREEE (reference sequence). The CDR3 sequence is CASSLGWQGRNGYTF. The CDR3 DNA reads TGTGCCAGCAGCTTGGGATGGCAGGGACGGAATGGCTACACCTTC. The variable domain in full, completed from reference TRBV5-4 and TRBJ1-2, reads ETGVTQSPTHLIKTRGQQVTLRCSSQSGHNTVSWYQQALGQGPQFIFQYYREEENGRGNFPPRFSGLQFPNYSSELNVNALELDDSALYLCASSLGWQGRNGYTFGSGTRLTVV.

This clone was counted a few times. This chain connects TRBV7-2 to TRBJ1-1; the match to TRBD1 covers 7 bases. Germline V gene sequence: CDR1 SGHTA, CDR2 FQGNSA. The J segment lost 4 bases and the V segment lost 5 bases, leaving 7 bases of the junction unmatched. The CDR3 totals 14 residues. The CDR3 DNA sequence: TGTGCCAGCAGCCTACAGGGGCGAGGCACTGAAGCTTTCTTT. This gives the protein CASSLQGRGTEAFF.

This chain connects TRBV5-1 to TRBJ2-7; no reliable D call. The CDR3 covers 12 residues. CDR1 SGHRS and CDR2 YFSETQ come from the germline V gene. Trimming stripped 5 bases from V and 2 bases from J, with 8 bases between. Here the CDR3 reads CASSRPPYEQYF. The DNA for the CDR3 is TGCGCCAGCAGTCGCCCGCCCTACGAGCAGTACTTC. Full variable domain (outside the CDR3, taken from reference TRBV5-1 and TRBJ2-7): KAGVTQTPRYLIKTRGQQVTLSCSPISGHRSVSWYQQTPGQGLQFLFEYFSETQRNKGNFPGRFSGRQFSNSRSEMNVSTLELGDSALYLCASSRPPYEQYFGPGTRLTVT.

This rearrangement joins TRBV7-2 to TRBJ2-1; 8 nucleotides align to TRBD2. The CDR3 extends over 15 amino acids. V shed 2 bases, J shed 8 bases, and the junction held 8 bases outside the gene matches. Germline-derived CDR1 and CDR2 are SGHTA and FQGNSA. The CDR3 sequence is CASSLTSSGLYEQFF. DNA for the CDR3: TGTGCCAGCAGCTTAACGTCTAGCGGGTTGTATGAGCAGTTCTTC.

This clone turned up a few times. The chain joins TRBV4-2 to TRBJ2-6; D possibly corresponds to TRBD1 (6 bases). The CDR3 spans 17 residues. Germline CDR1 reads LGHNA; CDR2 reads YNFKEQ. Trimming took 1 base from V and 1 from J, leaving 11 bases between them. CDR3 sequence (DNA): TGTGCCAGCAGCCAAGGGGTGGGGGCGTCTGGGGCCAACGTCCTGACTTTC. This encodes CASSQGVGASGANVLTF.

CDR3: CASRDWGGGSGSYNEQFF. The CDR3 region has the DNA TGTGCCAGCAGGGATTGGGGGGGCGGGAGTGGTTCCTACAATGAGCAGTTCTTC. The chain joins TRBV27 to TRBJ2-1; possibly TRBD2 for D (7 bases). V was clipped by 6 bases and J by 1 base, with 22 bases between them. The CDR3 is made up of 18 amino acids. Germline V lookup: CDR1 MNHEY, CDR2 SMNVEV (reference sequence).